This T cell receptor (beta chain) originates from a study of glioma-infiltrating T cells. V was clipped by 6 bases and J by 6 bases, with 12 bases between them. The CDR3 is 12 amino acids. Germline CDR1 and CDR2: MNHEY and SVGEGT. This clonotype turned up a few times. Its antigen is not identified. Amplification of TCR alpha and beta CDR3 regions from RNA used iRepertoire nested multiplex PCR. Tissue mRNA or PBMC total RNA, roughly 90-450 ng, went into one-step reverse transcription and amplification. MiXCR, applied by TCRdb to the multiplex PCR reads, yields one record per CDR3 protein. The repertoire has over 120,000 distinct CDR3 sequences, 39% of them found once; the top ten carry around a fifth. Whole-study results and caveats: CDR3 overlap between tissue and blood was very small. Above-expected tissue-blood divergence occurred in all gliomas, most in low-grade ones.

The TCR sequence derives from a human donor with low-grade glioma or glioblastoma, undergoing nonglioma brain surgery, or in good health (not recorded which). The chain has TRBV6-2 or TRBV6-3 and TRBJ2-7, with D hard to call. The sequenced material came from glioma tissue, nonneoplastic brain tissue, or PBMCs (not recorded which). Here the CDR3 reads CASSQTLGEQYF. The CDR3 bases are TGTGCCAGCAGCCAGACCCTGGGCGAGCAGTACTTC.